The 28 T cell receptor beta chains in this list originate from one sample, sequenced in a study of T cell responses to AZD1222 COVID-19 vaccine. Sequencing was performed with immunoSEQ multiplex PCR; in TCRdb, only in-frame clones are kept and a portion is missing. This sample has roughly 140,000 clones, with 85% to 90% found just once. This sample comprised peripheral blood, obtained on day 0 of AZD1222 vaccination. These receptors were collected from an adult in good health.

The CDR3 DNA sequence: TGTGCCTGGAGTGCGTGGTCTAGTCGAGAGACCCAGTACTTC. It codes for CAWSAWSSRETQYF. J is TRBJ2-5 and V is TRBV30; D is ambiguous. From germline, CDR1 is GTSNPN and CDR2 SVGIG (reference sequence). This CDR3 has 14 residues. Trimming stripped 1 base from V and 4 bases from J, with 13 bases between.

This sequence joins TRBV13 and TRBJ2-1; D perhaps matches TRBD2 (6 bases). Trimming took off 2 bases at V and 1 base at J, with 9 bases between the two ends. The germline gives CDR1 PRHDT, CDR2 FYEKMQ (reference sequence). The length of the CDR3 is 15 residues. In DNA, the CDR3 is TGTGCCAGCAGCTTAATGGCGGGATCCTACAATGAGCAGTTCTTC. Residues: CASSLMAGSYNEQFF. The whole variable domain, remainder taken from reference TRBV13 and TRBJ2-1, is AAGVIQSPRHLIKEKRETATLKCYPIPRHDTVYWYQQGPGQDPQFLISFYEKMQSDKGSIPDRFSAQQFSDYHSELNMSSLELGDSALYFCASSLMAGSYNEQFFGPGTRLTVL.

The chain recombines TRBV6-6 with TRBJ2-3; D remains ambiguous. Trimming removed 2 bases from V and 2 bases from J, with 11 bases in between. Germline assignment: CDR1 MNHNY and CDR2 SVGAGI (reference sequence). This CDR3 contains 15 residues. The CDR3 nucleotides read TGTGCCAGCAGTTACGGACGGAGAACCACAGATACGCAGTATTTT. It encodes CASSYGRRTTDTQYF.

This chain connects TRBV5-1 to TRBJ1-1, with TRBD1 as a possible D gene (5 bases). Trimming removed 0 bases at V and 8 bases at J, with 14 bases between. Looked up from germline, CDR1 is SGHRS and CDR2 is YFSETQ. The CDR3 consists of 14 residues. CDR3 residues: CASSLVLEGREAFF. For the CDR3, the DNA is TGCGCCAGCAGCTTGGTCCTTGAGGGGAGAGAAGCTTTCTTT.

The rearrangement links TRBV28 to TRBJ2-1, with D possibly matching TRBD2 (6 bases). This CDR3 region has 15 residues. Germline V gene lookup returns CDR1 MDHEN and CDR2 SYDVKM. The V and J ends lost 6 bases and 4 bases respectively, with 16 bases between them. The DNA for the CDR3 is TGTGCCAGCAGCTCATTACTGGCGGGATACAATGAGCAGTTCTTC. Amino acids: CASSSLLAGYNEQFF.

This clone was seen only once. V and J are TRBV2 and TRBJ2-1, with a weak D call TRBD2 (5 bases). Per the germline V gene, CDR1 is SNHLY and CDR2 is FYNNEI. The V and J ends lost 2 bases and 0 bases respectively, with 5 bases between them. There are 14 residues in the CDR3. In nucleotides, the CDR3 is TGTGCCAGCAGTGAAACTAGCTCCTACAATGAGCAGTTCTTC. Protein: CASSETSSYNEQFF.

Of note for this clone: At one boundary the junction diverges from the germline segment, which might be a read error. The gene calls are TRBV27 and TRBJ1-1, with unresolved D. Per the germline V gene, CDR1 is MNHEY and CDR2 is SMNVEV (reference sequence). The CDR3 runs 14 residues. The CDR3 sequence is CASSSYPQHAEAFF. The CDR3 coding sequence is TGTGCCAGCAGTTCCTACCCCCAACATGCTGAGGCTTTCTTT.

The chain employs TRBV12-3 or TRBV12-4 and TRBJ1-1; weak D call: TRBD1 (5 bases). The V gene lost 5 bases and the J gene lost 1 base, with 8 bases spanning the gap. CDR3 length: 13 amino acids. The DNA of the CDR3 is TGTGCCAGCAGTCGCAGGGAGAACACTGAAGCTTTCTTT. Protein product: CASSRRENTEAFF.

Only one count was recorded for this clone. The chain recombines TRBV28 with TRBJ1-6; no firm D call. This CDR3 contains 16 residues. V was trimmed by 3 bases and J by 0 bases, leaving 9 bases between them. The germline V gene has CDR1 MDHEN and CDR2 SYDVKM. CDR3 coding DNA: TGTGCCAGCAGTTTTCCCGGCTCCTCCTATAATTCACCCCTCCACTTT. This encodes CASSFPGSSYNSPLHF.

Here the CDR3 reads CASSTLGGTDTQYF. In DNA, the CDR3 is TGCGCCAGCAGCACGTTAGGGGGCACAGATACGCAGTATTTT. This chain joins TRBV5-1 and TRBJ2-3; TRBD1 is a possible D gene (5 bases). CDR1 and CDR2 (germline): SGHRS, YFSETQ. V lost 4 bases, J lost 1 base, and 10 bases lay in between. The CDR3 contains 14 residues.

This rearrangement joins TRBV2 to TRBJ2-5; weak D call: TRBD2 (6 bases). The CDR3 spans 12 residues. The germline V and J ends were trimmed by 6 bases and 3 bases, with 8 bases remaining between them. Germline loops: CDR1 SNHLY, CDR2 FYNNEI. The CDR3 nucleotides read TGTGCCAGCAGACCGGGGGAAGAGACCCAGTACTTC. This translates into CASRPGEETQYF.

The chain uses TRBV5-6 and TRBJ1-4; D not resolved. The V and J ends lost 0 bases and 8 bases respectively, with 8 bases between them. This CDR3 region has 13 residues. CDR1 and CDR2 from the germline V gene are SGHDT and YYEEEE. CDR3 amino acids: CASSLEPGEKLFF. As DNA, the CDR3 is TGTGCCAGCAGCTTGGAGCCTGGGGAAAAACTGTTTTTT.

The V call is TRBV6-1, the J call TRBJ1-2; D is possibly TRBD1 (5 bases). There are 12 residues in the CDR3. V shed 3 bases and J shed 8 bases, with 10 bases lying between them. Germline V CDR1 and CDR2: MNHNS, SASEGT. The CDR3 DNA is TGTGCCAGCAGTGATAAAAGGGGCGGCTACACCTTC. Translation: CASSDKRGGYTF.

The chain recombines TRBV4-1 with TRBJ1-1; TRBD1 matches 7 bases. From germline, CDR1 is MGHRA and CDR2 YSYEKL. J lost 7 bases, V lost 3 bases, and 5 bases had no gene match. This CDR3 is built from 13 residues. DNA of the CDR3: TGCGCCAGCAGCCAGGTGGACAGGAGTGAAGCTTTCTTT. This sequence encodes CASSQVDRSEAFF.

This chain links TRBV2 with TRBJ2-6, with D unclear. Germline V gene sequence: CDR1 SNHLY, CDR2 FYNNEI. The CDR3 extends over 15 amino acids. Trimming pared 7 bases from V and 0 bases from J, leaving 10 bases between. The CDR3 DNA reads TGTGCCAGCATGCTCCTTAACTCTGGGGCCAACGTCCTGACTTTC. This translates into CASMLLNSGANVLTF.

This chain connects TRBV2 to TRBJ2-7; tentative D call: TRBD2 (5 bases). The CDR3 has 12 residues. Trimming left V 4 bases short and J 6 bases short, with 10 bases between. CDR1 SNHLY and CDR2 FYNNEI come from the germline V gene. CDR3 DNA: TGTGCCAGCAGTGGCGAGGGCGGCGAGCAGTACTTC. Its translation: CASSGEGGEQYF.

The gene calls are TRBV3-1 (or the pseudogene TRBV3-2) and TRBJ1-2; D not resolved. In germline, CDR1 is LGHDT, CDR2 YNNKEL (reference sequence). V lost 1 base and J lost 6, with 12 bases in between. There are 14 residues in the CDR3. CDR3 in DNA: TGTGCCAGCAGCCAAGTCCCTGGCGGCAATGGCTACACCTTC. The encoded protein is CASSQVPGGNGYTF.

This sequence joins TRBV6-5 and TRBJ1-1; D gene uncertain. The length of the CDR3 is 15 residues. Germline V gene sequence: CDR1 MNHEY, CDR2 SVGAGI. V was pared by 8 bases and J by 1 base, with 17 bases between. Written as DNA, the CDR3 is TGTGCCAGCGACCCTACCCCTTACAAGAACACTGAAGCTTTCTTT. Residues: CASDPTPYKNTEAFF.

The V call is TRBV2, the J call TRBJ2-7; D is unresolved. CDR3 length: 13 amino acids. V gave up 4 bases and J gave up 2 bases, with 9 bases separating them. Germline loops: CDR1 SNHLY, CDR2 FYNNEI. The CDR3 region has the DNA TGTGCCAGCAGTGTTGAGCGCACCTACGAGCAGTACTTC. This gives the protein CASSVERTYEQYF.

This clone was observed a handful of times. The rearrangement joins TRBV28 to TRBJ1-3; D gene unclear. V lost 7 bases and J lost 0, with 10 bases in between. The CDR3 spans 14 residues. The germline gives CDR1 MDHEN, CDR2 SYDVKM. The CDR3 loop is CASTPIFSGNTIYF. In nucleotides, the CDR3 is TGTGCCAGCACCCCGATTTTCTCTGGAAACACCATATATTTT.

V gene TRBV25-1 combines with J gene TRBJ1-1, with D possibly matching TRBD1 (5 bases). This CDR3 contains 12 residues. Trimming left V 3 bases short and J 8 bases short, with 10 bases between. CDR1 and CDR2 (germline): MGHDK, SYGVNS. This CDR3 is CASSDQGKEAFF. The CDR3, as DNA: TGTGCCAGCAGTGATCAGGGTAAGGAAGCTTTCTTT.

The chain carries TRBV27 and TRBJ1-1, with D tentatively TRBD1 (5 bases). CDR1 MNHEY and CDR2 SMNVEV come from the germline V gene (reference sequence). This CDR3 spans 13 amino acids. V shed 7 bases and J shed 4 bases, with 13 bases lying between them. The CDR3 sequence is CASIGGTITEAFF. As DNA, the CDR3 is TGTGCCAGCATCGGGGGGACGATCACTGAAGCTTTCTTT.

The chain recombines TRBV6-5 with TRBJ1-4, with a weak D call TRBD1 (6 bases). V was shortened by 2 bases and J by 2 bases, with 9 bases between the two germline ends. This CDR3 comprises 15 residues. From germline, CDR1 is MNHEY and CDR2 SVGAGI. The CDR3 sequence is CASSYQGLTNEKLFF. In nucleotides, the CDR3 is TGTGCCAGCAGTTACCAGGGGTTGACTAATGAAAAACTGTTTTTT.

This clone has just one count. The chain recombines TRBV2 with TRBJ1-5; tentatively, D is TRBD1 (5 bases). V gave up 6 bases and J gave up 3 bases, with 21 bases separating them. The CDR3 extends over 17 amino acids. In germline, CDR1 is SNHLY, CDR2 FYNNEI. CDR3 residues: CASRTGGAGVHNQPQHF. CDR3 bases: TGTGCCAGCAGGACCGGCGGGGCGGGGGTTCACAATCAGCCCCAGCATTTT.

V is TRBV5-4 and J is TRBJ1-2; a possible D gene is TRBD1 (5 bases). The germline V gene has CDR1 SGHNT and CDR2 YYREEE (reference sequence). This CDR3 has 16 amino acids. V was trimmed by 5 bases and J by 3 bases, leaving 20 bases between them. The CDR3 nucleotides are TGTGCCAGCAGTCCGTTTGTTGCGAGGGACGACTATGGCTACACCTTC. It specifies CASSPFVARDDYGYTF. Based on the CDR3 plus reference TRBV5-4 and TRBJ1-2, the full variable domain is ETGVTQSPTHLIKTRGQQVTLRCSSQSGHNTVSWYQQALGQGPQFIFQYYREEENGRGNFPPRFSGLQFPNYSSELNVNALELDDSALYLCASSPFVARDDYGYTFGSGTRLTVV.

The rearrangement uses TRBV5-4 and TRBJ2-3, with TRBD1 matching over 8 bases. Germline V gene sequence: CDR1 SGHNT, CDR2 YYREEE (reference sequence). This CDR3 comprises 16 residues. V shed 0 bases, J shed 1 base, and the junction held 4 bases outside the gene matches. CDR3: CASSLVQGAGTDTQYF. CDR3 coding DNA: TGTGCCAGCAGCTTGGTTCAGGGGGCGGGCACAGATACGCAGTATTTT.

The chain links TRBV6-5 to TRBJ2-7; D gene ambiguous. Trimming shortened V by 6 bases and J by 5 bases, and 11 bases separated the two germline ends. CDR3 length: 12 residues. CDR1 is MNHEY and CDR2 is SVGAGI in the germline V gene. In DNA form, the CDR3 reads TGTGCCAGCAGGGGGTCGGCGAACGAGCAGTACTTC. It encodes CASRGSANEQYF.

This clone came up once. This chain links TRBV28 with TRBJ1-5; D not resolved. CDR1 MDHEN and CDR2 SYDVKM come from the germline V gene. The CDR3 sequence is 13 residues long. The germline V and J ends were trimmed by 6 bases and 2 bases, with 8 bases remaining between them. CDR3 nucleotide sequence: TGTGCCAGCAGGGCTAAGGGCAATCAGCCCCAGCATTTT. This codes for CASRAKGNQPQHF.